This is a list of T cell receptor beta chains from one sample in a study of blood T cell repertoires in COVID-19. Clones were read by immunoSEQ multiplex PCR, and TCRdb kept only the in-frame ones, dropping some. The sample shows 100,000 or so clones, approximately 86% of them seen only once. Sequencing was performed on peripheral blood. The origin of the receptors is a woman aged 50 to 60 with COVID-19, enrolled during active disease. The CDR3 runs from the conserved cysteine through the conserved F or W. D genes are given only for firm matches. Rows give clone size only sometimes, using once, few, many, or a class for an expanded clone.

D gene	clone size	V gene	J gene	CDR3 protein	CDR3 DNA
.	.	TRBV3-1/TRBV3-2	TRBJ2-5	CASSPSTNSPTQYF	TGTGCCAGCAGCCCCTCCACCAACTCCCCGACCCAGTACTTC
.	.	TRBV4-3	TRBJ1-2	CASSQGTANYGYTF	TGCGCCAGCAGCCAAGGGACAGCTAACTATGGCTACACCTTC
.	.	TRBV14	TRBJ1-2	CASSPQGTGIKYGYTF	TGTGCCAGCAGCCCACAAGGAACAGGGATAAAGTATGGCTACACCTTC
.	.	TRBV14	TRBJ2-1	CASSQVGTYNEQFF	TGTGCCAGCAGCCAAGTGGGGACTTACAATGAGCAGTTCTTC
TRBD1	.	TRBV28	TRBJ1-3	CASSLLVTGTGNTIYF	TGTGCCAGCAGCCTACTGGTGACAGGGACTGGAAACACCATATATTTT
TRBD1	.	TRBV5-6	TRBJ1-1	CASSMTGGGTEAFF	TGTGCCAGCAGCATGACAGGGGGCGGCACTGAAGCTTTCTTT
.	.	TRBV6-6	TRBJ1-1	CASSLGQGSEAFF	TGTGCCAGCAGTTTAGGGCAGGGGAGTGAAGCTTTCTTT
TRBD1	.	TRBV3-1/TRBV3-2	TRBJ1-1	CASSPQGASEAFF	TGTGCCAGCAGCCCACAGGGGGCGAGTGAAGCTTTCTTT
TRBD1	.	TRBV9	TRBJ1-5	CASSGQGSSQPQHF	TGTGCCAGCAGCGGACAGGGTAGTAGTCAGCCCCAGCATTTT
.	.	TRBV3-1/TRBV3-2	TRBJ2-3	CASSPNEVTDTQYF	TGTGCCAGCAGCCCAAACGAGGTAACAGATACGCAGTATTTT
.	.	TRBV27	TRBJ1-6	CASSLRGLGGGSPLHF	TGTGCCAGCAGTTTACGGGGACTAGGAGGGGGTTCACCCCTCCACTTT
.	.	TRBV5-1	TRBJ2-2	CASSFEGRTGELFF	TGCGCCAGCAGCTTCGAGGGTCGGACCGGGGAGCTGTTTTTT
TRBD2	.	TRBV10-3	TRBJ2-1	CASGGAVNEQFF	TGTGCCTCCGGGGGGGCCGTCAATGAGCAGTTCTTC
TRBD2	.	TRBV14	TRBJ2-7	CASSQVPWTSGGDTSYEQYF	TGTGCCAGCAGCCAAGTTCCCTGGACTAGCGGGGGGGATACTTCCTACGAGCAGTACTTC
.	few	TRBV10-3	TRBJ2-7	CAISDRGEQYF	TGTGCCATCAGTGACCGGGGCGAGCAGTACTTC
.	.	TRBV4-2	TRBJ1-1	CASRGRLNTEAFF	TGTGCCAGCAGGGGGAGGTTGAACACTGAAGCTTTCTTT
TRBD1	.	TRBV19	TRBJ2-3	CASSIADREDTQYF	TGTGCCAGTAGTATAGCGGACAGGGAGGATACGCAGTATTTT
.	.	TRBV14	TRBJ1-2	CASSQARGGYGYTF	TGTGCCAGCAGCCAAGCCCGGGGGGGCTATGGCTACACCTTC
.	.	TRBV13	TRBJ1-1	CASSLAGTEAFF	TGTGCCAGCAGCTTAGCGGGAACTGAAGCTTTCTTT
.	.	TRBV7-9	TRBJ2-1	CASSLAFERYNEQFF	TGTGCCAGCAGCTTAGCGTTTGAACGGTACAATGAGCAGTTCTTC
.	.	TRBV10-1	TRBJ2-1	CASSEVPHYNEQFF	TGCGCCAGCAGTGAAGTTCCACACTACAATGAGCAGTTCTTC
TRBD1	once	TRBV19	TRBJ2-7	CASARQGSYEQYF	TGTGCCAGTGCCCGACAGGGCTCCTACGAGCAGTACTTC
.	.	TRBV5-6	TRBJ1-2	CASSASSAGKYGYTF	TGTGCCAGCAGCGCCAGTTCGGCGGGGAAGTATGGCTACACCTTC
TRBD2	.	TRBV9	TRBJ2-1	CASSAGGTPRNNEQFF	TGTGCCAGCAGCGCCGGGGGGACTCCCCGCAACAATGAGCAGTTCTTC
TRBD2	few	TRBV3-1/TRBV3-2	TRBJ2-7	CASSDSGGAGYEQYF	TGTGCCAGCAGCGATAGCGGGGGGGCTGGGTACGAGCAGTACTTC
.	.	TRBV7-9	TRBJ2-1	CASSLGTGYIREQFF	TGTGCCAGCAGCCTCGGGACTGGCTATATTCGTGAGCAGTTCTTC
.	.	TRBV27	TRBJ2-2	CASSLSSGGLITGELFF	TGTGCCAGCAGTTTATCGTCAGGGGGGCTCATCACCGGGGAGCTGTTTTTT
TRBD1	.	TRBV18	TRBJ1-4	CASSPPTGSTTNEKLFF	TGTGCCAGCTCACCACCGACAGGGTCAACGACTAATGAAAAACTGTTTTTT
TRBD1	few	TRBV6-5	TRBJ1-6	CASSYKQGAGSPLHF	TGTGCCAGCAGTTACAAACAGGGGGCAGGATCACCCCTCCACTTT
.	few	TRBV21-1	TRBJ1-2	CASSKFGDRGRDGYTF	TGTGCCAGCAGCAAATTTGGAGACAGGGGAAGGGATGGCTACACCTTC
.	.	TRBV25-1	TRBJ2-7	CASSRTKGSEQYF	TGTGCCAGCAGTAGAACTAAAGGTAGCGAGCAGTACTTC
.	.	TRBV28	TRBJ1-4	CASGGTGLRTNEKLFF	TGTGCCAGCGGGGGTACAGGGTTGAGAACTAATGAAAAACTGTTTTTT
TRBD1	.	TRBV12-5	TRBJ2-2	CASATQGGFTGELFF	TGTGCTAGTGCTACACAGGGGGGTTTCACCGGGGAGCTGTTTTTT
.	.	TRBV5-4	TRBJ2-7	CASSLASVPYEQYF	TGTGCCAGCAGCTTGGCCAGCGTCCCCTACGAGCAGTACTTC
.	few	TRBV6-5	TRBJ1-4	CASQEGFNEKLFF	TGTGCCAGTCAAGAGGGATTCAATGAAAAACTGTTTTTT
TRBD2	.	TRBV2	TRBJ2-7	CASRTSGGRNEQYF	TGTGCCAGCAGGACTAGCGGGGGGAGAAACGAGCAGTACTTC
.	.	TRBV7-9	TRBJ2-3	CASRRGTGTDTQYF	TGTGCCAGCAGACGGGGGACAGGCACAGATACGCAGTATTTT
TRBD1	.	TRBV18	TRBJ2-5	CASSPAGGGETQYF	TGTGCCAGCTCACCGGCAGGGGGCGGTGAGACCCAGTACTTC
TRBD1	.	TRBV7-2	TRBJ1-3	CASSYRGPGNTIYF	TGTGCCAGCAGCTACAGGGGTCCTGGAAACACCATATATTTT
.	.	TRBV10-1	TRBJ2-1	CASSESDTGRDEQFF	TGCGCCAGCAGTGAGTCAGATACAGGGAGGGATGAGCAGTTCTTC
TRBD1	.	TRBV5-6	TRBJ1-1	CASSAAKGANTEAFF	TGTGCCAGCAGCGCCGCGAAGGGGGCGAACACTGAAGCTTTCTTT
.	.	TRBV19	TRBJ1-5	CASRGLAGAGGQPQHF	TGTGCCAGTAGAGGGTTGGCAGGGGCGGGGGGTCAGCCCCAGCATTTT
.	.	TRBV11-2	TRBJ2-1	CASSSSSYNEQFF	TGTGCCAGCAGCTCTAGCTCCTACAATGAGCAGTTCTTC
.	.	TRBV10-1	TRBJ2-1	CASSESGTGNNEQFF	TGCGCCAGCAGTGAAAGTGGTACAGGGAACAATGAGCAGTTCTTC
TRBD1	.	TRBV6-5	TRBJ1-3	CASRPQGAGGNTIYF	TGTGCCAGCAGGCCACAGGGGGCGGGAGGAAACACCATATATTTT
TRBD1	few	TRBV5-1	TRBJ1-5	CASSPGQGGNQPQHF	TGCGCCAGCAGCCCGGGACAGGGCGGCAATCAGCCCCAGCATTTT
.	.	TRBV30	TRBJ2-5	CAWSTIETQYF	TGTGCCTGGAGTACTATAGAGACCCAGTACTTC
.	.	TRBV28	TRBJ1-4	CASSEGGAGTNEKLFF	TGTGCCAGCAGTGAAGGGGGGGCCGGAACTAATGAAAAACTGTTTTTT
.	.	TRBV11-3	TRBJ1-4	CASSLVRGTNEKLFF	TGTGCCAGCAGCTTAGTTAGGGGTACTAATGAAAAACTGTTTTTT
TRBD2	.	TRBV5-1	TRBJ2-1	CASSQTGTSAVNEQFF	TGCGCCAGCAGCCAAACCGGGACTAGCGCTGTCAATGAGCAGTTCTTC
.	.	TRBV29-1	TRBJ1-1	CSVRGQMNTEAFF	TGCAGCGTTCGAGGACAGATGAACACTGAAGCTTTCTTT
TRBD2	.	TRBV5-1	TRBJ2-7	CASSLGTSGGYEQYF	TGCGCCAGCAGCCTAGGGACTAGCGGGGGATACGAGCAGTACTTC
TRBD2	.	TRBV5-4	TRBJ2-1	CASSQIRASGGAYEQFF	TGTGCCAGCAGCCAGATCAGGGCTAGCGGGGGGGCCTATGAGCAGTTCTTC
TRBD1	.	TRBV12-3/TRBV12-4	TRBJ1-6	CAIGTGGVSPLHF	TGTGCCATCGGGACAGGGGGAGTTTCACCCCTCCACTTT
TRBD2	few	TRBV19	TRBJ2-7	CASSRGGSAYEQYF	TGTGCCAGTAGTAGGGGGGGGTCGGCCTACGAGCAGTACTTC
.	.	TRBV25-1	TRBJ1-5	CASRGAESNQPQHF	TGTGCCAGCAGGGGGGCAGAGAGCAATCAGCCCCAGCATTTT
TRBD2	.	TRBV4-2	TRBJ2-3	CASSNSGLGSTDTQYF	TGTGCCAGCAGCAATTCGGGACTAGGGAGCACAGATACGCAGTATTTT
.	.	TRBV9	TRBJ1-6	CASSVGSQGGNSPLHF	TGTGCCAGCAGCGTAGGTAGCCAGGGTGGAAATTCACCCCTCCACTTT